The following is a T cell receptor (beta chain) sequence with its context. Its antigen is as yet unknown. These data originate in a study of beta chain features in type 1 diabetes. Study background: Over all samples combined, some 110 million sorted cells were examined. Study-wide findings and caveats: Patients and controls would share equally any PCR tilt toward shorter templates. Within each of all four CD4+ subsets, Type 1 diabetes patients had TCRB CDR3s that were moderately but significantly shorter.

The V gene's germline CDR1 is MGHRA and CDR2 YSYEKL. The CDR3 runs 15 residues. V lost 4 bases, J lost 7 bases, and 9 bases stayed unmatched. The authors reverse transcribed all of the isolated RNA, so sequencing captured expressed TCRB transcripts. The protocol was immunoSEQ multiplex PCR, while the TCRdb copy is restricted to in-frame clones and leaves out a portion. This table has fewer than 250,000 clones, about 9.3% appearing once. This clonotype originated in a woman aged 18-30 years in good health. The source material was naive CD4+ T cells from blood. This sequence joins TRBV4-1 and TRBJ1-4; the match to TRBD1 covers 7 bases. The CDR3 loop is CASSLGGRESEKLFF. CDR3 DNA: TGCGCCAGCAGCCTAGGGGGCAGGGAAAGTGAAAAACTGTTTTTT.